One and the same sample provided the 19 T cell receptor beta chains below, sequenced in a study of T cells after yellow fever vaccination. TCRdb reprocessed the 5' RACE reads with MiXCR, giving one entry per CDR3 protein. The table shows some 220,000 distinct CDR3 sequences, with approximately 3.3% occurring only once. The material was CD4+ T cells sorted from PBMCs, obtained 10 days after the yellow fever booster vaccination. These receptors were collected from a man aged 18-30 years who received the YFV17D yellow fever vaccine.

This chain connects TRBV9 to TRBJ2-1; 9 nucleotides line up with TRBD2. Germline CDR1 and CDR2: SGDLS and YYNGEE. The CDR3 has 16 amino acids. J was trimmed by 3 bases and V by 2 bases; bases with no gene match: 6. Here the CDR3 reads CASSVAGTSFYNEQFF. DNA of the CDR3: TGTGCCAGCAGCGTGGCCGGGACTAGCTTCTACAATGAGCAGTTCTTC.

The rearrangement links TRBV6-6 to TRBJ2-7; D gene ambiguous. With 0 bases removed from V and 0 bases from J, the gap between germline ends came to 9 bases. The germline V gene has CDR1 MNHNY and CDR2 SVGAGI (reference sequence). The CDR3 has 15 amino acids. The CDR3 nucleotides are TGTGCCAGCAGTTACTCTCCCTCTAGCTCCTACGAGCAGTACTTC. It is translated as CASSYSPSSSYEQYF.

This clonotype was observed at least ten times. Its ends do not fully match the called genes, so a read error is possible. J is TRBJ2-3 and V is TRBV5-1; a weak D match, TRBD2 (6 bases). CDR1 and CDR2 (germline): SGHRS, YFSETQ. The CDR3 covers 14 residues. This CDR3 is CASSFGGGTDTQYF. CDR3 in DNA: TGTGCCAGCAGCTTTGGAGGGGGCACAGATACGCAGTATTTT.

This clonotype has at least ten counts. The genes are TRBV5-6 and TRBJ2-2; D is unclear. CDR1 is SGHDT, CDR2 YYEEEE, per germline. Trimming stripped 1 base from V and 3 bases from J, with 16 bases between. The CDR3 consists of 17 residues. For the CDR3, the DNA is TGTGCCAGCAGCTTGAGACAAAATACGCGGTACACCGGGGAGCTGTTTTTT. Its translation: CASSLRQNTRYTGELFF.

Ten or more counts support this clonotype. The chain has TRBV9 and TRBJ2-3; D is possibly TRBD2 (7 bases). Looked up from germline, CDR1 is SGDLS and CDR2 is YYNGEE. Trimming took 4 bases from V and 6 from J, leaving 18 bases between them. This CDR3 contains 15 residues. The CDR3 nucleotides are TGTGCCAGCAGCTCCTTGGGGGGGCCGGCGGATACGCAGTATTTT. Translated: CASSSLGGPADTQYF.

V usage is TRBV6-2 or TRBV6-3 and J usage is TRBJ2-7; D ambiguous. Trimming took 6 bases from V and 0 from J, leaving 6 bases between them. The CDR3 runs 12 residues. Per the germline V gene, CDR1 is MNHEY and CDR2 is SVGEGT. The CDR3 sequence: CASRESSYEQYF. In DNA form, the CDR3 reads TGTGCCAGCAGAGAGAGCTCCTACGAGCAGTACTTC.

This clonotype was seen a few times. The rearrangement links TRBV4-3 to TRBJ2-2; D gene uncertain. Germline CDR1 reads LGHNA; CDR2 reads YSLEER. V lost 0 bases and J lost 6, with 8 bases in between. This CDR3 region has 14 residues. CDR3 sequence (DNA): TGCGCCAGCAGCCAAGAGGGGTGGGCCGGGGAGCTGTTTTTT. Translated, it gives CASSQEGWAGELFF.

This clonotype occurred many times. The chain couples TRBV5-1 to TRBJ2-4; the match to TRBD1 covers 10 bases. The length of the CDR3 is 15 residues. Germline CDR1 is SGHRS and CDR2 is YFSETQ. The trim removed 0 bases at V and 8 bases at J, leaving 5 bases unmatched. CDR3 protein: CASSLAGQGTDIQYF. CDR3 coding DNA: TGCGCCAGCAGCTTGGCGGGACAGGGGACGGACATTCAGTACTTC.

As concerns this clonotype: This may stem from a read error, because a much larger clone lies one nucleotide away. The chain has TRBV3-1 and TRBJ2-7; D is uncertain. The germline gives CDR1 LGHDT, CDR2 YNNKEL (reference sequence). Trimming took off 3 bases at V and 1 base at J, with 13 bases between the two ends. The CDR3 loop spans 15 amino acids. CDR3 loop: CASSHQAILSYEQYV. The CDR3, as DNA: TGTGCCAGCAGCCACCAGGCGATCCTATCCTACGAGCAGTACGTC.

The V call is TRBV12-3 or TRBV12-4, the J call TRBJ2-3, with D perhaps matching TRBD1 or TRBD2 (5 bases each). The CDR3 has 15 amino acids. V lost 6 bases, J lost 4 bases, and 17 bases lay in between. CDR3 DNA: TGTGCCAGCAGCCCCGTGGGGGAAAGGTCAGATACGCAGTATTTT. It specifies CASSPVGERSDTQYF.

In its sample, this clonotype was seen many times. The chain links TRBV7-2 to TRBJ2-5; no reliable D call. Germline V lookup: CDR1 SGHTA, CDR2 FQGNSA. The CDR3 consists of 14 residues. Trimming stripped 1 base from V and 5 bases from J, with 11 bases between. In DNA, the CDR3 is TGTGCCAGCAGCTTAGTCAGACCTGGGGAGACCCAGTACTTC. Translation: CASSLVRPGETQYF.

In this sample, this clonotype turned up many times. The chain carries TRBV20-1 and TRBJ2-1, with D possibly TRBD2 on 5 matching bases. This CDR3 has 13 residues. V lost 0 bases to trimming and J lost 7 bases, with 10 bases between them. Germline V gene data show CDR1 as DFQATT and CDR2 as SNEGSKA (reference sequence). The CDR3: CSARELVSNEQFF. CDR3 sequence (DNA): TGCAGTGCTAGAGAACTAGTTTCAAATGAGCAGTTCTTC.

There are many counts of this clonotype. The chain uses TRBV2 and TRBJ1-2; D is ambiguous. Germline V gene lookup returns CDR1 SNHLY and CDR2 FYNNEI. V was cut by 7 bases and J by 5 bases, with 11 bases left in between. The CDR3 totals 12 residues. The CDR3 loop is CASKAVDYGYTF. In DNA form, the CDR3 reads TGTGCCAGCAAGGCAGTTGATTATGGCTACACCTTC.

This clonotype was seen at least ten times. The rearrangement links TRBV5-1 to TRBJ2-5, with 7 bases identical to TRBD2. Unmatched junction bases numbered 8, after V lost 4 bases and J lost 5 bases. This CDR3 region has 14 residues. CDR1 and CDR2 from the germline V gene are SGHRS and YFSETQ. The CDR3 spells CASSEAGEYETQYF. DNA of the CDR3: TGCGCCAGCAGCGAGGCGGGGGAGTATGAGACCCAGTACTTC.

The chain uses TRBV6-2 or TRBV6-3 and TRBJ2-3; 7 positions agree with TRBD1. The germline V gene has CDR1 MNHEY and CDR2 SVGEGT. V shed 6 bases and J 12 bases; nucleotides not matched to a gene: 6. The CDR3 spans 11 residues. The CDR3 DNA is TGTGCCAGCAGAGAGGACAGGCTTCAGTATTTT. It specifies CASREDRLQYF.

This clonotype occurred many times. The chain has TRBV20-1 and TRBJ2-3; TRBD2 agrees at 7 bases. Per germline, CDR1 DFQATT and CDR2 SNEGSKA (reference sequence). CDR3 length: 14 amino acids. The trim removed 4 bases at V and 4 bases at J, leaving 8 bases unmatched. DNA of the CDR3: TGCAGTGCTACCCTCGGGGGGTTCTCAGATACGCAGTATTTT. Protein: CSATLGGFSDTQYF.

This clonotype has a handful of counts. The chain joins TRBV7-2 to TRBJ1-4; unclear D gene. Germline lookup yields CDR1 SGHTA and CDR2 FQGNSA. This CDR3 is built from 13 residues. Between the trimmed V and J ends, which lost 5 bases and 5 bases, there was a span of 9 bases. The CDR3 here is CASSPRPNEKLFF. DNA of the CDR3: TGTGCCAGCAGCCCACGACCCAATGAAAAACTGTTTTTT.

This clonotype was detected a few times. The rearrangement joins TRBV20-1 to TRBJ1-2, with no clear D. The CDR3 is 13 amino acids. V was shortened by 4 bases and J by 8 bases, with 17 bases between the two germline ends. Germline V CDR1 and CDR2: DFQATT, SNEGSKA (reference sequence). The CDR3 DNA is TGCAGTGCTACACTCCTTCCATCGGAAGGCTACACCTTC. As protein: CSATLLPSEGYTF.

This clonotype was recorded many times. V and J are TRBV20-1 and TRBJ1-1; D not certain. The CDR3 has 9 amino acids. The germline gives CDR1 DFQATT, CDR2 SNEGSKA (reference sequence). The CDR3 DNA is TGCAGAGAACATTTCGAAGCTTTCTTT. Translating it yields CREHFEAFF.